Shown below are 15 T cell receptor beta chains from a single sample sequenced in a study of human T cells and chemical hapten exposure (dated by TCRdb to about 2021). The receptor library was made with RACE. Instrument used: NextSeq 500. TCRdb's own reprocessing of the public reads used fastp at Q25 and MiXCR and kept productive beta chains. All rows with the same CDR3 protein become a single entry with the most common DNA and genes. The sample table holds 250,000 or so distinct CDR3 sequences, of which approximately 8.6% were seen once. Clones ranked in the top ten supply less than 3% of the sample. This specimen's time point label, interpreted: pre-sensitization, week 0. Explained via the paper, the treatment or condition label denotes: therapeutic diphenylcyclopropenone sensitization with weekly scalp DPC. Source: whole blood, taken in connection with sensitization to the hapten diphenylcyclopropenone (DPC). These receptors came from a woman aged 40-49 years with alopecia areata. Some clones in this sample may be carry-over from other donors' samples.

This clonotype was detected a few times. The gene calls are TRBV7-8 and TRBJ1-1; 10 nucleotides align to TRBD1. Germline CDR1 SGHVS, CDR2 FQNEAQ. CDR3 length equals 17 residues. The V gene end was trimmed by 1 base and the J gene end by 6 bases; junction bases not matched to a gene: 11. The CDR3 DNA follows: TGTGCCAGCAGCTTAGGTATATTCGGGGACAGGGGCGCTGAAGCTTTCTTT. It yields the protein CASSLGIFGDRGAEAFF.

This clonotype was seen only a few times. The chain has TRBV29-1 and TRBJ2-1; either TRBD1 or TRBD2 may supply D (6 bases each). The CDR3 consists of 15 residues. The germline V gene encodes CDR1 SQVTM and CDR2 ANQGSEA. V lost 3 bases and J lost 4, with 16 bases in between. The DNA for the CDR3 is TGCAGCGTTGATACCGGGGGCCAAGGATACAATGAGCAGTTCTTC. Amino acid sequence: CSVDTGGQGYNEQFF.

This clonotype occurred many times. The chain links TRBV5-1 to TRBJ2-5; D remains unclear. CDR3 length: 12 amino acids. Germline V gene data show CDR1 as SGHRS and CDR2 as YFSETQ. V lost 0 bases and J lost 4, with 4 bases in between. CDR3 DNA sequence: TGCGCCAGCAGCTTGGCCGGAGAGACCCAGTACTTC. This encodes CASSLAGETQYF.

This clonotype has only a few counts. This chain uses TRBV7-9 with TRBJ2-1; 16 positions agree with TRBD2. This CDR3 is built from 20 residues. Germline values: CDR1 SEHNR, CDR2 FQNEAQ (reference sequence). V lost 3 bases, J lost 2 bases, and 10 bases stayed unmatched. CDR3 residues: CASSFFPGLAGGSTYNEQFF. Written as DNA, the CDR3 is TGTGCCAGCAGCTTCTTCCCGGGACTAGCGGGAGGGAGCACCTACAATGAGCAGTTCTTC.

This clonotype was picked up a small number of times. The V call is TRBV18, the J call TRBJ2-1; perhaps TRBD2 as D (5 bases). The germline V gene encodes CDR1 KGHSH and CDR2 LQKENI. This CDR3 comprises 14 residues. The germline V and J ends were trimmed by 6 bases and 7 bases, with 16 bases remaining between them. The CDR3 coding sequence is TGTGCCAGCTCCCTCGATCACTCGGGGAATGAGCAGTTCTTC. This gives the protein CASSLDHSGNEQFF.

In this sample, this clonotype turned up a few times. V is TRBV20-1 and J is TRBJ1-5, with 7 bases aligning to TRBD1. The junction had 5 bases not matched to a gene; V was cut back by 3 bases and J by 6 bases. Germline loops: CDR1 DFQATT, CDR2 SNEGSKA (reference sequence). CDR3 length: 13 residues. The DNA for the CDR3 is TGCAGTGCTAGGCCCGACAGGGCTCAGCCCCAGCATTTT. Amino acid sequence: CSARPDRAQPQHF.

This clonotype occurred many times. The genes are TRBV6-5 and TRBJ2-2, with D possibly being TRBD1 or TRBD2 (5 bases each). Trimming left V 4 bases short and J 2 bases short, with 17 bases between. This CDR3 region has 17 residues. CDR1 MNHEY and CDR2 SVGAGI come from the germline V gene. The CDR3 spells CASSWAGTSTNTGELFF. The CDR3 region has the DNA TGTGCCAGCAGTTGGGCTGGGACCTCAACTAACACCGGGGAGCTGTTTTTT.

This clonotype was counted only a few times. CDR3 residues: CASSLGVNRVTDTQYF. The CDR3 DNA reads as TGTGCCAGCAGTTTGGGGGTGAACAGGGTCACAGATACGCAGTATTTT. The chain combines TRBV12-3 or TRBV12-4 with TRBJ2-3, with a tentative D call TRBD1 (6 bases). There are 16 residues in the CDR3. Deletions cut 3 bases from V and 2 bases from J, with 15 bases between.

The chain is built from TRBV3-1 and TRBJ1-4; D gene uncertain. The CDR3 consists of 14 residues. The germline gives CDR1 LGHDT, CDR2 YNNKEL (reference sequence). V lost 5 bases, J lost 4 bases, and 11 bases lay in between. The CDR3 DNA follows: TGTGCCAGCAGCATTCGGGCGGGTAATGAAAAACTGTTTTTT. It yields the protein CASSIRAGNEKLFF.

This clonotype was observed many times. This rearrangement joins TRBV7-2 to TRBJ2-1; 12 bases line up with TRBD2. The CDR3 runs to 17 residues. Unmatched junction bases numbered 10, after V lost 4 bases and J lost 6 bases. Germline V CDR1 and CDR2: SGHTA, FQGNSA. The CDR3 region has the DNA TGTGCCAGCAGCTGGTCCTGGACTAGCGGGACGGGCAATGAGCAGTTCTTC. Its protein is CASSWSWTSGTGNEQFF.

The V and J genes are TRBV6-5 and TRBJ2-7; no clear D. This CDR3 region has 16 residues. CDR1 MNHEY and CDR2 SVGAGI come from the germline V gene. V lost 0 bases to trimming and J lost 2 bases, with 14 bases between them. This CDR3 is CASSYSVSLGAYEQYF. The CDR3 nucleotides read TGTGCCAGCAGTTACTCCGTGTCCCTAGGAGCCTACGAGCAGTACTTC.

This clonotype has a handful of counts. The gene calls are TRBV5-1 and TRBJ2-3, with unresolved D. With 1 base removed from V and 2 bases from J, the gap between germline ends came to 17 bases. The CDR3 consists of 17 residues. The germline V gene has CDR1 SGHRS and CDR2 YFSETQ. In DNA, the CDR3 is TGCGCCAGCAGCTTGTCGTTTTTATCGGGCAACACAGATACGCAGTATTTT. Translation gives CASSLSFLSGNTDTQYF.

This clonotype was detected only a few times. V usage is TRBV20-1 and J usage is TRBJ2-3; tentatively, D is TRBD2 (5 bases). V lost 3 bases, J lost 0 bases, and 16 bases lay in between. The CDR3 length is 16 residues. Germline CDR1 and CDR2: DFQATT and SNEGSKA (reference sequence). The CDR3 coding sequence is TGCAGTGCTAGTGCCAGGTGGCGGGCTAGCACAGATACGCAGTATTTT. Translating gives CSASARWRASTDTQYF.

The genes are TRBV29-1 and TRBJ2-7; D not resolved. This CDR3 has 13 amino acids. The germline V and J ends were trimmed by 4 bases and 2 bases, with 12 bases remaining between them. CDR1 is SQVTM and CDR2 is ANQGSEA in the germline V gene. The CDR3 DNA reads TGCAGCGTTGTTGGAATAGGCCCCTACGAGCAGTACTTC. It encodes CSVVGIGPYEQYF.

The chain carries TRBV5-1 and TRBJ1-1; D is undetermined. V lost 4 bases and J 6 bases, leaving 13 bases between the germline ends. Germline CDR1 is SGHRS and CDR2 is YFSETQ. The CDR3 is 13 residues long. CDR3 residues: CASSPGLGPEAFF. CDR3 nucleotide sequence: TGCGCCAGCAGCCCGGGCCTAGGCCCTGAAGCTTTCTTT.